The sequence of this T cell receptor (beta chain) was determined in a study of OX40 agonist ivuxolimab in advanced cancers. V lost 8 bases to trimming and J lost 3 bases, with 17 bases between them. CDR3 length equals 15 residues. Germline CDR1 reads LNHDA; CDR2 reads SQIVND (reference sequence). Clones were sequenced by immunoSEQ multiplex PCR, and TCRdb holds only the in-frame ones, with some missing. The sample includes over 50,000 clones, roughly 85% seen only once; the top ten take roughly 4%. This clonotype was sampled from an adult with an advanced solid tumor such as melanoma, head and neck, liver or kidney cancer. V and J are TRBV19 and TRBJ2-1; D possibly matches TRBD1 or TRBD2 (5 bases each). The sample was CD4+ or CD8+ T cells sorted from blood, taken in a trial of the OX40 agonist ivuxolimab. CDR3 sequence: CASPNERDDYNEQFF. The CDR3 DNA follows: TGTGCCAGTCCAAACGAAAGGGACGACTACAATGAGCAGTTCTTC.